A selection of T cell receptor beta chains follows, all from one sample in a study of long-term antiretroviral therapy in people with HIV. Libraries were prepared by immunoSEQ multiplex PCR; TCRdb keeps only in-frame clonotypes and omits some of them. The table includes roughly 30,000 clones, around 83% detected once. The sequences come from unsorted PBMCs, collected 0.8 years after starting antiretroviral therapy. Receptor source: a woman aged 30 to 39 with HIV. Each CDR3 is given with its conserved first and last residue. D genes are given only for firm matches. A clone size is listed for some rows: how often the clone was seen (once, few, many), or a class if it is expanded.

v_call,clone_size,j_call,d_call,cdr3_aa,cdr3_nt
TRBV6-1,.,TRBJ1-5,.,CASSDPGLNQPQHF,TGTGCCAGCAGCGATCCGGGACTCAATCAGCCCCAGCATTTT
TRBV29-1,.,TRBJ1-4,.,CSCMAAPTNEKLFF,TGCAGCTGCATGGCAGCTCCAACTAATGAAAAACTGTTTTTT
TRBV7-8,.,TRBJ2-3,.,CASSLVLTRTDTQYF,TGTGCCAGCAGCTTAGTACTGACGCGCACAGATACGCAGTATTTT
TRBV19,.,TRBJ2-5,.,CASTPGRGQPSPSQETQYF,TGTGCCAGTACCCCGGGGAGGGGGCAACCCTCACCCTCCCAAGAGACCCAGTACTTC
TRBV5-1,.,TRBJ1-2,.,CASRSGGQYGYTF,TGCGCCAGCAGGAGCGGGGGCCAGTATGGCTACACCTTC
TRBV30,few,TRBJ1-6,.,CAWSVGRSSYNSPLHF,TGTGCCTGGAGTGTGGGACGGAGCTCCTATAATTCACCCCTCCACTTT
TRBV30,.,TRBJ1-3,TRBD1,CAWSHQGASGNTIYF,TGTGCCTGGAGTCATCAGGGGGCAAGTGGAAACACCATATATTTT
TRBV6-6,.,TRBJ1-1,.,CASSSWDGNTEAFF,TGTGCCAGCAGTTCGTGGGACGGGAACACTGAAGCTTTCTTT
TRBV6-5,few,TRBJ1-1,TRBD1,CASSYPPGQGNTEAFF,TGTGCCAGCAGTTACCCTCCTGGACAGGGAAACACTGAAGCTTTCTTT
TRBV6-5,.,TRBJ1-6,.,CASKGSNSPLHF,TGTGCCAGCAAGGGGTCAAATTCACCCCTCCACTTT
TRBV5-1,.,TRBJ2-1,.,CASSLTGSYEQFF,TGCGCCAGCAGCTTGACAGGGAGCTATGAGCAGTTCTTC
TRBV6-9,.,TRBJ2-1,.,CASSYFKGGGHNEQFF,TGTGCCAGCAGTTATTTTAAAGGGGGTGGCCACAATGAGCAGTTCTTC
TRBV6-6,.,TRBJ1-2,.,CASSPRQSTNYGYTF,TGTGCCAGCAGTCCCCGGCAAAGCACTAACTATGGCTACACCTTC
TRBV13,.,TRBJ2-3,.,CASSWRTWATDTQYF,TGTGCCAGCTCTTGGCGGACCTGGGCCACAGATACGCAGTATTTT
TRBV10-3,.,TRBJ2-2,.,CAIFTVTGELFF,TGTGCCATCTTTACCGTCACCGGGGAGCTGTTTTTT